This TCR beta chain was sequenced for a study of shared clonotypes between healthy human individuals. The protocol was immunoSEQ multiplex PCR, while the TCRdb copy is restricted to in-frame clones and leaves out a portion. Here the sample spans about 700,000 clones, approximately 90% being singletons. V was clipped by 3 bases and J by 0 bases, with 9 bases between them. Germline V CDR1 and CDR2: MNHEY, SMNVEV (reference sequence). The CDR3 runs to 14 residues. Terminally differentiated effector memory CD45RA+ cells were excluded by CCR7 positive selection of CD45RO-negative cells. The sample consisted of naive CD8+ T cells sorted from blood. The sequence came from a man aged 30 to 39 in good health. This chain connects TRBV27 to TRBJ2-7; D is undetermined. The CDR3 region is CASSLVRSSYEQYF. Here the CDR3 DNA reads TGTGCCAGCAGTTTGGTACGGAGCTCCTACGAGCAGTACTTC.